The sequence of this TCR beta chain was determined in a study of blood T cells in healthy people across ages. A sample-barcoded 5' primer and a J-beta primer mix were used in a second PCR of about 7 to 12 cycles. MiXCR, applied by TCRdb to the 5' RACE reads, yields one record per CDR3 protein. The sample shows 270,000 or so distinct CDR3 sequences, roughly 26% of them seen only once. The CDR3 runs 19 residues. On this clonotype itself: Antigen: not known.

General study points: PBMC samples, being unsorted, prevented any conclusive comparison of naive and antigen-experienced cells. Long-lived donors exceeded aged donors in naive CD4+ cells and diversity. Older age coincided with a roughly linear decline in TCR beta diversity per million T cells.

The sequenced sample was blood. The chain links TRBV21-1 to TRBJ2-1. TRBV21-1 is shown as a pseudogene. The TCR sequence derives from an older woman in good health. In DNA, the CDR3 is TGTGCCAGCAGCAAAATGCTTTGCAGGCCTCATAGCTCCTACAATGAGCAGTTCTTC. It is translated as CASSKMLCRPHSSYNEQFF.